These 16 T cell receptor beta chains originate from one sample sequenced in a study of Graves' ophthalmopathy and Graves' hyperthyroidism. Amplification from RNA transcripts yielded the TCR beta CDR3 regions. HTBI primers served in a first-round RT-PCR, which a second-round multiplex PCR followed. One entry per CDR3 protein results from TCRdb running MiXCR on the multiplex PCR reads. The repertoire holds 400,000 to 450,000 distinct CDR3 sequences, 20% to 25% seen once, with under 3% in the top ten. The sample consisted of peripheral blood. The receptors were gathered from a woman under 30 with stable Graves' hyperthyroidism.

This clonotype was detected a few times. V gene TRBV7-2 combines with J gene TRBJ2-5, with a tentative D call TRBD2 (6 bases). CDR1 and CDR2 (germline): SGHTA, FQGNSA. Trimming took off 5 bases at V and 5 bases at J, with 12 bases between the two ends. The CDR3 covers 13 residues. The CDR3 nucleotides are TGTGCCAGCAGCCTTAGGGACTTGGAGACCCAGTACTTC. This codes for CASSLRDLETQYF.

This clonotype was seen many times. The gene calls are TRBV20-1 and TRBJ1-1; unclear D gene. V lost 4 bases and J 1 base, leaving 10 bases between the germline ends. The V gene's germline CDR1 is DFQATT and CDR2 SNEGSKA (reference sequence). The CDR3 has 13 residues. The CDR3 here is CSAMSPTNTEAFF. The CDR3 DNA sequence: TGCAGTGCTATGAGTCCAACGAACACTGAAGCTTTCTTT.

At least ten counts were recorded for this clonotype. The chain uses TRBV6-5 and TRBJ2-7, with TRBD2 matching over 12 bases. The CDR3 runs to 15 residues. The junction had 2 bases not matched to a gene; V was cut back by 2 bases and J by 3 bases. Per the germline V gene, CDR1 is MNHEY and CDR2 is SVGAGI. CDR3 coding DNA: TGTGCCAGCAGTTACCCGACTAGCGGGAGCTACGAGCAGTACTTC. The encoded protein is CASSYPTSGSYEQYF.

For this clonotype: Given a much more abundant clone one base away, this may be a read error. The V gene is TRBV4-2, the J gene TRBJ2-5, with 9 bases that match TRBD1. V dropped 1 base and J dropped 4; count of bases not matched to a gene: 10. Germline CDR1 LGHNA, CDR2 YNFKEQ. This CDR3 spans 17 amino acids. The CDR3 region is CASSQVGGQGFSETQYF. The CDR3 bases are TGTGCCAGCAGCCAAGTTGGAGGACAGGGGTTTTCAGAGACCCAGTACTTC.

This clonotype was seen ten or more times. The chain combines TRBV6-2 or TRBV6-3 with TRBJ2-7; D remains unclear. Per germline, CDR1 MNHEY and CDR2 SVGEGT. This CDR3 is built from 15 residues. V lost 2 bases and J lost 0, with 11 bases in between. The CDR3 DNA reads TGTGCCAGCAGTTACAGGGCCATTGGCTCCTACGAGCAGTACTTC. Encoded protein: CASSYRAIGSYEQYF.

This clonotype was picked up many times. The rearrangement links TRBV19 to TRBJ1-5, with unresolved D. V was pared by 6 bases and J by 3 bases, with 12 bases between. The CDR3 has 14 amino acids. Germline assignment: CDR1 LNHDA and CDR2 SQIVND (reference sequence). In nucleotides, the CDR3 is TGTGCCAGTAGGGAAACTGGGTCCAATCAGCCCCAGCATTTT. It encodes CASRETGSNQPQHF.

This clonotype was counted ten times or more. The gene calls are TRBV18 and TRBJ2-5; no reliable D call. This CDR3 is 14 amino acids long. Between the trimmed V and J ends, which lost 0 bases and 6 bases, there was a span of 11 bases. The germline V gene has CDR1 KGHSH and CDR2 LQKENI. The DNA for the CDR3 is TGTGCCAGCTCACCACCCCCCGACGGGCAGACCCAGTACTTC. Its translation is CASSPPPDGQTQYF.

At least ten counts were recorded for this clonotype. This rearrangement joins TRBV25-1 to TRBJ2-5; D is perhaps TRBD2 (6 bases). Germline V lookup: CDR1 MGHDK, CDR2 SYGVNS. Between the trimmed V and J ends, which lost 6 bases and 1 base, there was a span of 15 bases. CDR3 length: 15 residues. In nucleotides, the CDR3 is TGTGCCAGCAGCCGAACGGGGCGGGGCCAAGAGACCCAGTACTTC. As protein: CASSRTGRGQETQYF.

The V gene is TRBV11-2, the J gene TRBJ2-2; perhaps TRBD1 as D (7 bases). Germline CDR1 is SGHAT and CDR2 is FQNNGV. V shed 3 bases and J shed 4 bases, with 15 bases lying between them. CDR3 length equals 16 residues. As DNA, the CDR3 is TGTGCCAGCAGCTTGGAGGGGGCGCGGGGCACCGGGGAGCTGTTTTTT. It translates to CASSLEGARGTGELFF.

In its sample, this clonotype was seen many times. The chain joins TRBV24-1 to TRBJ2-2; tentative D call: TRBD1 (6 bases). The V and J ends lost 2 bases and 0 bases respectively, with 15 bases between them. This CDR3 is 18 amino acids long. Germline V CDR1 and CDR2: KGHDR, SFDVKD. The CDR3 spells CATSDSPGHLANTGELFF. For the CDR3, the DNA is TGTGCCACCAGTGATTCCCCGGGACACCTCGCGAACACCGGGGAGCTGTTTTTT.

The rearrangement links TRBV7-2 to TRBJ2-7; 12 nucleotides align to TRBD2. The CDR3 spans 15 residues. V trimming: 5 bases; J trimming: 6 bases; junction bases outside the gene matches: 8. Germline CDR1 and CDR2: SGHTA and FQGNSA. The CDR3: CASSMRLAGVSEQYF. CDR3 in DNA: TGTGCCAGCAGCATGAGACTAGCGGGAGTGTCCGAGCAGTACTTC.

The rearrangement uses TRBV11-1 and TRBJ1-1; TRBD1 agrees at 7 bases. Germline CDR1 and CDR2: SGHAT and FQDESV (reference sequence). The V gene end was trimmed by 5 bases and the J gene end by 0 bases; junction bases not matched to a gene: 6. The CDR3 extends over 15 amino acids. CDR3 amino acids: CASSAADRLNTEAFF. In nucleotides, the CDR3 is TGTGCCAGCAGCGCAGCGGACAGGTTGAACACTGAAGCTTTCTTT.

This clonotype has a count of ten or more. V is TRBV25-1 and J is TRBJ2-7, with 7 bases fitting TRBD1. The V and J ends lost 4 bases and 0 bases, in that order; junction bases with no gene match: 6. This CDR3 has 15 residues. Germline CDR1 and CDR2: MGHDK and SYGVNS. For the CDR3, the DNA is TGTGCCAGCAGTGGAGGGACAGCCAACTCCTACGAGCAGTACTTC. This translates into CASSGGTANSYEQYF.

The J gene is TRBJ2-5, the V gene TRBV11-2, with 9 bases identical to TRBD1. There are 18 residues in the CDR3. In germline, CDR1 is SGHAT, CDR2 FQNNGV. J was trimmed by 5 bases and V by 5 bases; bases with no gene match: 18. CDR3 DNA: TGTGCCAGCAGCAAGTGGGGACAGGGCGGCCAGCCTGTGGAGACCCAGTACTTC. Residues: CASSKWGQGGQPVETQYF.

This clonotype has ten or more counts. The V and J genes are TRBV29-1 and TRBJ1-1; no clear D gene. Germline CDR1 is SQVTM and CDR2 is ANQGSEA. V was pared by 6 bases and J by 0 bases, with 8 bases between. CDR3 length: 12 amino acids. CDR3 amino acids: CSVYTVNTEAFF. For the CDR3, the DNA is TGCAGCGTCTATACAGTGAACACTGAAGCTTTCTTT.

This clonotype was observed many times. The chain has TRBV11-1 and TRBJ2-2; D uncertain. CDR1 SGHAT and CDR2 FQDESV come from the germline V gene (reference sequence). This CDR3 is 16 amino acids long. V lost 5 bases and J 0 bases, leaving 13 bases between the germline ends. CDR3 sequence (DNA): TGTGCCAGCAGCGCGTTGGGCCCGGCGAACACCGGGGAGCTGTTTTTT. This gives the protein CASSALGPANTGELFF.